This T cell receptor (beta chain) was identified during a study of blood T cell repertoires in COVID-19. Turning to the study itself: Material from acute and convalescent COVID-19 was sourced from the United States, Italy and Spain. In each case, the material was cDNA or gDNA derived from T cells, B-cell-depleted T cells, or PBMCs.

Original processing methods: Amplification from reference gene primers served as the basis for estimated nucleated cell counts. Here immunoSEQ multiplex PCR was the method, and the copy in TCRdb shows in-frame clones only, minus some. V, J and clone size derive from that table, while D and trimming were established from the DNA sequence. The sample consists of tens of thousands of clones, approximately 80% of them appearing once. CDR1 is DFQATT and CDR2 is SNEGSKA in the germline V gene (reference sequence). The ends lost 3 bases at V and 4 bases at J; junction bases unmatched: 4. The CDR3 has 13 residues.

Sequences were obtained from peripheral blood. This chain joins TRBV20-1 and TRBJ2-5; 8 positions match TRBD1. The receptor's source is a human donor in a cohort sampled during active COVID-19. CDR3 sequence: CSASVGTGETQYF. CDR3 in DNA: TGCAGTGCTAGTGTGGGGACAGGAGAGACCCAGTACTTC.